This T cell receptor (beta chain) was sequenced during a study of radiotherapy plus CTLA-4 blockade in lung cancer. This CDR3 comprises 17 residues. From germline, CDR1 is ENHRY and CDR2 SYGVKD. V shed 4 bases and J 2 bases; nucleotides not matched to a gene: 6. In its sample, this clone was seen a few times. Libraries were prepared by immunoSEQ multiplex PCR; TCRdb keeps only in-frame clonotypes and omits some of them. The sample carries tens of thousands of clones, 78% recorded once. The TCR originated in a human donor with non-small cell lung cancer who had a complete response to radiotherapy plus ipilimumab. Sequenced here: peripheral blood, sampled from a patient treated with radiotherapy plus ipilimumab. This chain links TRBV10-3 with TRBJ2-6; 9 nucleotides align to TRBD1. CDR3 sequence: CAISALGQGTGANVLTF. The CDR3 DNA follows: TGTGCCATCAGTGCACTCGGACAGGGGACTGGGGCCAACGTCCTGACTTTC.